These T cell receptor beta chains were read from a single sample in a study of early T cells in non-severe SARS-CoV-2 infection. TCRdb used MiXCR to reprocess the 5' RACE reads, holding one entry per CDR3 protein. The table records about 66,000 distinct CDR3 sequences, less than 20% of them present only once. The specimen was whole blood, collected at baseline. The receptors here all came from an adult who was a healthcare worker with PCR-confirmed SARS-CoV-2 infection or an uninfected control (not recorded which). The CDR3 runs from the conserved cysteine through the conserved F or W. D genes are given only for firm matches. Clone size is stated in some rows and not others, as once, few, many or a class when expanded.

d_call j_call v_call clone_size cdr3_nt cdr3_aa
TRBD1 TRBJ1-1 TRBV10-3 . TGTGCCATCAGGGGACAGGTTCCGAACACTGAAGCTTTCTTT CAIRGQVPNTEAFF
TRBD1 TRBJ2-3 TRBV15 few TGTGCCACCAGCACGACAGGGACCGATACGCAGTATTTT CATSTTGTDTQYF
. TRBJ2-1 TRBV12-3/TRBV12-4 many TGTGCCAGCACTCCGGCGGGCTACAATGAGCAGTTCTTC CASTPAGYNEQFF
. TRBJ1-1 TRBV19 . TGTGCCAGTATGTCGAACACTGAAGCTTTCTTT CASMSNTEAFF
. TRBJ2-1 TRBV25-1 few TGTGCCAGCAGTTTGTCCTACAATGAGCAGTTCTTC CASSLSYNEQFF
. TRBJ2-1 TRBV5-1 few TGCGCCAGCAGCCCCGTCGCCAGCGTTTCCTACAATGAGCAGTTCTTC CASSPVASVSYNEQFF
. TRBJ2-5 TRBV5-1 few TGCGCCAGCAGTCTCGGACCCCCTTCAGGGGAGACCCAGTACTTC CASSLGPPSGETQYF
. TRBJ2-7 TRBV20-1 many TGCAGCAAGAAATCGGCGGGGAGCTCCTACGAGCAGTACTTC CSKKSAGSSYEQYF
. TRBJ2-3 TRBV5-1 . TGCGCCAGCAGCTTTGACACAGATACGCAGTATTTT CASSFDTDTQYF
. TRBJ1-6 TRBV13 . TGTGCCAGCAGCACAGACACTTTCGGTTCACCCCTCCACTTT CASSTDTFGSPLHF
. TRBJ2-1 TRBV7-2 many TGTGCCAGCAGCTTAGAAGGACTCCTGGGCAATGAGCAGTTCTTC CASSLEGLLGNEQFF
. TRBJ2-7 TRBV27 . TGTGCCAGCGGCCTCGGGGGCTCCTACGAGCAGTACTTC CASGLGGSYEQYF
TRBD2 TRBJ2-1 TRBV5-6 . TGTGCCAGCAGCTTGGCTGGTAGCGGGAGGGCTGAGCAGTTCTTC CASSLAGSGRAEQFF
. TRBJ2-1 TRBV11-2 many TGTGCCAGCAGCTTAGTGCCAGATCCCAATGAGCAGTTCTTC CASSLVPDPNEQFF
. TRBJ1-2 TRBV3-1 . TGTGCCAGCAGCCGGATCAATACAGGGAACTATGGCTACACCTTC CASSRINTGNYGYTF
. TRBJ1-1 TRBV7-9 few TGTGCCAGCAGCTTCGATACGAACACTGAAGCTTTCTTT CASSFDTNTEAFF
. TRBJ2-1 TRBV10-3 many TGTGCCATCAGTGATAGGACTTACAATGAGCAGTTCTTC CAISDRTYNEQFF
. TRBJ2-3 TRBV28 few TGTGCCAGCAGTTCCCTCGGGGGAGGGACAGCAGATACGCAGTATTTT CASSSLGGGTADTQYF
. TRBJ1-5 TRBV7-9 few TGTGCCAGCACCCCGGGGGGTGGCAATCAGCCCCAGCATTTT CASTPGGGNQPQHF
. TRBJ1-1 TRBV12-3/TRBV12-4 many TGTGCCAGCAGTTTGAGGAACCCGAACACTGAAGCTTTCTTT CASSLRNPNTEAFF
. TRBJ2-7 TRBV30 . TGTGCCTGGAGTAAGGGCGCAGGTGGTAACTACGAGCAGTACTTC CAWSKGAGGNYEQYF
. TRBJ1-3 TRBV6-1 many TGTGCCAGCAGCCCCTGGGGAAACACCATATATTTT CASSPWGNTIYF
. TRBJ1-4 TRBV7-2 . TGTGCCAGCAGCTTAGTGGGAGGACCGGGGGGTGAAAAACTGTTTTTT CASSLVGGPGGEKLFF
. TRBJ1-1 TRBV5-5 . TGTGCCAGCAGCTTGACAGGGATGCCTGAAGCTTTCTTT CASSLTGMPEAFF
. TRBJ2-3 TRBV20-1 few TGCAGTTACTTGTGGGGCGGGATCTCCACAGATACGCAGTATTTT CSYLWGGISTDTQYF
. TRBJ1-3 TRBV20-1 few TGCAGTGCTAGAGAAGGGGCTGGAAACACCATATATTTT CSAREGAGNTIYF
. TRBJ2-3 TRBV20-1 few TGCAGTGCCGCCCCTGGGACGAACACTGACACAGATACGCAGTATTTT CSAAPGTNTDTDTQYF
. TRBJ2-7 TRBV27 medium-sized TGTGCCAGCAGTACGACTTCTGGGAAAGCCGACGAGCAGTACTTC CASSTTSGKADEQYF
. TRBJ2-3 TRBV5-5 . TGTGCCAGCAGTATGGCGGGGGCTAATGGTTTGTCGCAGTATTTT CASSMAGANGLSQYF
. TRBJ1-1 TRBV2 . TGTGCCAGCAGTGAGCGACAGCTAAACACTGAAGCTTTCTTT CASSERQLNTEAFF
TRBD1 TRBJ1-4 TRBV6-6 many TGTGCCAGCAGAATACAGGGGACCTTGGAGGAAAAACTGTTTTTT CASRIQGTLEEKLFF
. TRBJ1-6 TRBV6-5 many TGTGCCAGCAAACGGGTGGGGAATTCACCCCTCCACTTT CASKRVGNSPLHF
TRBD1 TRBJ1-2 TRBV10-2 few TGCGCCAGCAGTGCGGCAGGGGGGAGCTATGGCTACACCTTC CASSAAGGSYGYTF